The clone carrying this TCR beta chain appeared once. Its antigen is as yet unknown. This entry belongs to a study of T cells after yellow fever vaccination. Study-level points and caveats: CD4 and CD8 compartments shared a small share of clonotypes.

5'RACE template switching produced TCR cDNA carrying a universal primer site and UMIs. TCRdb recomputed calls from the 5' RACE reads with MiXCR, one row per CDR3 protein. This sample carries roughly 310,000 distinct CDR3 sequences, roughly 3.5% of them seen once, and the ten largest clones take roughly a quarter. CDR1 MNHEY and CDR2 SVGAGI come from the germline V gene. The CDR3 consists of 16 residues. Trimming shortened V by 0 bases and J by 5 bases, and 16 bases separated the two germline ends. The TCR comes from a man younger than 30 who received the YFV17D yellow fever vaccine. The sample in question was PBMCs, obtained on the day of the yellow fever booster vaccination. The genes are TRBV6-5 and TRBJ2-5, with D possibly matching TRBD2 (6 bases). This CDR3 reads CASSYSVRGFGETQYF. DNA of the CDR3: TGTGCCAGCAGTTACTCGGTCCGGGGGTTTGGGGAGACCCAGTACTTC.